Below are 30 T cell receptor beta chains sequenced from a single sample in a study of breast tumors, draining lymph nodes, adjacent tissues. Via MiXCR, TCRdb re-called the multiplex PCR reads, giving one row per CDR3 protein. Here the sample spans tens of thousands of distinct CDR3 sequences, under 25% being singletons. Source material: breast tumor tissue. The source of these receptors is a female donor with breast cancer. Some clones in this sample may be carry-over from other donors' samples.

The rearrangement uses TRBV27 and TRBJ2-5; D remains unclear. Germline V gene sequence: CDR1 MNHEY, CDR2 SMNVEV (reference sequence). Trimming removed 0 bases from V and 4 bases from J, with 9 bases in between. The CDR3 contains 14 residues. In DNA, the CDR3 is TGTGCCAGCAGTTTATCTTCCTTCCCAGAGACCCAGTACTTC. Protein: CASSLSSFPETQYF.

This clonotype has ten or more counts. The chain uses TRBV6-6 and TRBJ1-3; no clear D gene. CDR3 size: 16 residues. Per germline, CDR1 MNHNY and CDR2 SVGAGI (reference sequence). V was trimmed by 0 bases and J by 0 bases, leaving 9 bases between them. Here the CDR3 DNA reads TGTGCCAGCAGTTACTCGAAACAGTCCTCTGGAAACACCATATATTTT. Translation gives CASSYSKQSSGNTIYF.

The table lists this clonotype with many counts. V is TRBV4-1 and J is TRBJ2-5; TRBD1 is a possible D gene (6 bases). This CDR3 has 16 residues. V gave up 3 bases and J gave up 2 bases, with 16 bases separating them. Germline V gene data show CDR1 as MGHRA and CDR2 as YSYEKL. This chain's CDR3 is CASSQAAGTLQETQYF. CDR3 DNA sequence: TGCGCCAGCAGCCAGGCGGCCGGGACACTACAAGAGACCCAGTACTTC.

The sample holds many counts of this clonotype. CDR3 sequence (DNA): TGTGCCAGCTCGCGATCCGACAGGGCTAATAATTCACCCCTCCACTTT. It is translated as CASSRSDRANNSPLHF. This sequence joins TRBV18 and TRBJ1-6, with 7 positions matching TRBD1. The germline V gene has CDR1 KGHSH and CDR2 LQKENI. The CDR3 runs 16 residues. V lost 6 bases to trimming and J lost 5 bases; unmatched junction nucleotides: 10. Combining the CDR3 with reference TRBV18 and TRBJ1-6 gives the whole variable domain NAGVMQNPRHLVRRRGQEARLRCSPMKGHSHVYWYRQLPEEGLKFMVYLQKENIIDESGMPKERFSAEFPKEGPSILRIQQVVRGDSAAYFCASSRSDRANNSPLHFGNGTRLTVT.

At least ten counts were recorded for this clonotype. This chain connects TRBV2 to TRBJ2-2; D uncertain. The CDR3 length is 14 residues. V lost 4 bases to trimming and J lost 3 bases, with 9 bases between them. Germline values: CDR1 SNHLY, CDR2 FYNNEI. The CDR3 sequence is CASSADVYTGELFF. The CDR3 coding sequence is TGTGCCAGCAGTGCGGACGTTTACACCGGGGAGCTGTTTTTT.

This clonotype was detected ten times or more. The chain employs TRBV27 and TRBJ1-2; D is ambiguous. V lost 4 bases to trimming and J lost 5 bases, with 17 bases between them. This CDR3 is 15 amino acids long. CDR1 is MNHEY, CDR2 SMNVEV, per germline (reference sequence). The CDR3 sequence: CASSYRGPELYGYTF. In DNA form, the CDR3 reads TGTGCCAGCAGTTACCGCGGCCCCGAGTTATATGGCTACACCTTC.

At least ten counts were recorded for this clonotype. DNA for the CDR3: TGCGCCAGCAGCTTGGCACTCTCTAGCACAGATACGCAGTATTTT. Translation: CASSLALSSTDTQYF. The V call is TRBV5-1, the J call TRBJ2-3; D is unclear. Germline loops: CDR1 SGHRS, CDR2 YFSETQ. V dropped 0 bases and J dropped 0 bases, with 8 bases sitting between them. The CDR3 extends over 15 amino acids.

In DNA form, the CDR3 reads TGCAGTGCTAGAGATTCACAAACACTAATGACGCCCCAGCATTTT. Its translation: CSARDSQTLMTPQHF. The chain combines TRBV20-1 with TRBJ1-5; D call uncertain. Germline CDR1 DFQATT, CDR2 SNEGSKA (reference sequence). V dropped 0 bases and J dropped 9 bases, with 18 bases sitting between them. The CDR3 runs 15 residues.

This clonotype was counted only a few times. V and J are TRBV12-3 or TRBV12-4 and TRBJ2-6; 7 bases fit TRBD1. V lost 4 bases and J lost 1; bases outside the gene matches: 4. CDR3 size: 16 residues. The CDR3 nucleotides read TGTGCCAGCAGTTCAGGGGGTAGGTCTGGGGCCAACGTCCTGACTTTC. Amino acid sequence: CASSSGGRSGANVLTF.

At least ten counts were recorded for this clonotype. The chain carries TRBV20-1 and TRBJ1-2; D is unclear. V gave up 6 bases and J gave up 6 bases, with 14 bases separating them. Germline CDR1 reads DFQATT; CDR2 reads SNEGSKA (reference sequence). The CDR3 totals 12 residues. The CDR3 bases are TGCAGTGCCCCCACGGCAAGCGATGGCTACACCTTC. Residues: CSAPTASDGYTF.

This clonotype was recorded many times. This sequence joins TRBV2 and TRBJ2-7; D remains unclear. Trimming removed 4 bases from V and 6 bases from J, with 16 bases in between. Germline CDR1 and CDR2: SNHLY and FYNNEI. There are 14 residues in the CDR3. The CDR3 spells CASSAVLTRSEQYF. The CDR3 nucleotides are TGTGCCAGCAGTGCGGTCCTTACCCGCAGCGAGCAGTACTTC.

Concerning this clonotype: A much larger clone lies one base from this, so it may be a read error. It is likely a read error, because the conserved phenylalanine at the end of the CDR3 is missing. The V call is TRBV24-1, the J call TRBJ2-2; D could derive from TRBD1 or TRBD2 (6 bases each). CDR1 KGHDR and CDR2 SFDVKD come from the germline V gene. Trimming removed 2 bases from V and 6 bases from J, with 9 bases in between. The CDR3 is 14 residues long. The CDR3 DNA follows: TGTGCCACCAGTGATTACAGGGAGGCCGGGGAGCTGTTTTCT. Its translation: CATSDYREAGELFS.

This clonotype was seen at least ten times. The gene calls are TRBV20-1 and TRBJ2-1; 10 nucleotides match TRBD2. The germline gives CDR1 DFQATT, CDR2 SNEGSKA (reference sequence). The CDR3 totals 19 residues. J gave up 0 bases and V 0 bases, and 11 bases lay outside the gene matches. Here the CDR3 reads CSARDGNTASGSSYNEQFF. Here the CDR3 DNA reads TGCAGTGCTAGAGATGGCAATACCGCTAGCGGGAGCTCCTACAATGAGCAGTTCTTC.

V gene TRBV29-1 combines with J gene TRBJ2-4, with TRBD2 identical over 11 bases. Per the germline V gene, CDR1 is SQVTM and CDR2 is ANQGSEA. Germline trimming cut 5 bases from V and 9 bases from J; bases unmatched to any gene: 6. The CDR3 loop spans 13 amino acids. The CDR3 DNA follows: TGCAGCGTTACTAGCGGGGGTGACGGCATTCAGTACTTC. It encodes CSVTSGGDGIQYF.

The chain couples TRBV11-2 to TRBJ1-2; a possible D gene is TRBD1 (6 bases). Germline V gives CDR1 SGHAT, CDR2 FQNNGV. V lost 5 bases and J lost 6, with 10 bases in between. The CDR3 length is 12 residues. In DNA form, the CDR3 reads TGTGCCAGCAGCCGACGACAGGATGGCTACACCTTC. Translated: CASSRRQDGYTF.

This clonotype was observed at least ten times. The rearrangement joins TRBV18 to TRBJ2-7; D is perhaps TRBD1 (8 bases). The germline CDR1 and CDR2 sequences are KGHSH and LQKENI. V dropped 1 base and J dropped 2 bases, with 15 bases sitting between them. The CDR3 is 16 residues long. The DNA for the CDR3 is TGTGCCAGCTCACCACTACAGGGGGAGGGGACCTACGAGCAGTACTTC. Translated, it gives CASSPLQGEGTYEQYF.

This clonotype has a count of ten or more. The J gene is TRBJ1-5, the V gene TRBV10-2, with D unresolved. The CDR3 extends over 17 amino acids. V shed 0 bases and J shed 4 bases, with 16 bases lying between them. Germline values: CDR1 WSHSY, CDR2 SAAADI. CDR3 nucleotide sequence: TGCGCCAGCAGTGAGTCTGGGTTTCGGGTCCATAATCAGCCCCAGCATTTT. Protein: CASSESGFRVHNQPQHF.

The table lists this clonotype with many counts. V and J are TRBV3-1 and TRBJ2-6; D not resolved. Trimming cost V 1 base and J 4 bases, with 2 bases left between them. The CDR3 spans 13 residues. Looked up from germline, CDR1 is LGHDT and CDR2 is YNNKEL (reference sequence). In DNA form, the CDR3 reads TGTGCCAGCAGCCAAGGGGGGGCCAACGTCCTGACTTTC. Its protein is CASSQGGANVLTF.

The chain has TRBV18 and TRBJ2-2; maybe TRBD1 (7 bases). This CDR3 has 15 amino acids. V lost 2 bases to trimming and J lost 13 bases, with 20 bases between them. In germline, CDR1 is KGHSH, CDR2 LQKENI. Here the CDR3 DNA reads TGTGCCAGCTCACCAACAGGGGAGGACGCCGGGAGGCTGTTTTTT. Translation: CASSPTGEDAGRLFF.

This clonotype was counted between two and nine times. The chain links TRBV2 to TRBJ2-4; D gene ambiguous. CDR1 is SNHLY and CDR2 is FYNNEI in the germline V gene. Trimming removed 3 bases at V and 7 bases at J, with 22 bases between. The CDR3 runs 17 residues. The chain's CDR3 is CASSDQLRTPPQNIQYF. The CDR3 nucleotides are TGTGCCAGCAGTGACCAGCTGAGAACCCCCCCACAGAACATTCAGTACTTC.

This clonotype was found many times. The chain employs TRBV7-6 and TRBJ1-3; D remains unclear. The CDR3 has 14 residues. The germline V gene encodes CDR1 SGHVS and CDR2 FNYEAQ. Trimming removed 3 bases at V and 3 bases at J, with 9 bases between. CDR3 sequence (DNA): TGTGCCAGCAGCTTGGGCGGCTATGGAAACACCATATATTTT. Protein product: CASSLGGYGNTIYF.

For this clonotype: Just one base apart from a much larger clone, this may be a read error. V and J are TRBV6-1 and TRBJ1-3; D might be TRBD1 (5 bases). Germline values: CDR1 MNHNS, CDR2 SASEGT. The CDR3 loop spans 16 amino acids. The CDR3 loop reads CASSSRGRSSRNTIYF. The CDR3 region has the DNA TGTGCCAGCTCTTCTCGGGGCAGAAGCTCTAGAAACACCATATATTTT.

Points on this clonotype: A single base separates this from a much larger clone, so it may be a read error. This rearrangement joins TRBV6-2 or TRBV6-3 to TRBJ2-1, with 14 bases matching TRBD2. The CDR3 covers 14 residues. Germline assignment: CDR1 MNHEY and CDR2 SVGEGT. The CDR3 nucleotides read TGTGCCAGCAGGACTAGCGGGAGGGGCCATGAGCAGTCCTTC. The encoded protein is CASRTSGRGHEQSF.

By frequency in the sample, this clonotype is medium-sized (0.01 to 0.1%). The CDR3 DNA follows: TGCGCCAGCAGCTTGGGGGTACAGGGATGGACCGGGGAGCTGTTTTTT. Its protein is CASSLGVQGWTGELFF. V gene TRBV5-1 combines with J gene TRBJ2-2; possible D gene TRBD1, 6 bases. V gave up 0 bases and J gave up 5 bases, with 14 bases separating them. From germline, CDR1 is SGHRS and CDR2 YFSETQ. The length of the CDR3 is 16 residues.

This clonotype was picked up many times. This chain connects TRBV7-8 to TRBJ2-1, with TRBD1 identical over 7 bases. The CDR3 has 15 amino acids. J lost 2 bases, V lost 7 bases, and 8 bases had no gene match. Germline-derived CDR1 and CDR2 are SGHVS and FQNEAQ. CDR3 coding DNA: TGTGCCAGCAAACTTGGGGGACAGACCTACAATGAGCAGTTCTTC. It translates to CASKLGGQTYNEQFF.

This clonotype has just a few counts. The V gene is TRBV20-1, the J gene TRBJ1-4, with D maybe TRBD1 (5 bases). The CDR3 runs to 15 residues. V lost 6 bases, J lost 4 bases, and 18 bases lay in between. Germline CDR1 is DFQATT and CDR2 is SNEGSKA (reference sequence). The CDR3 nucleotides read TGCAGTGCCACGGGGGGTGGCAGCCTTAATGAAAAACTGTTTTTT. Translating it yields CSATGGGSLNEKLFF.

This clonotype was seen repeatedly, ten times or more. CDR3 protein: CATSAGQGHNNQPQHF. Written as DNA, the CDR3 is TGTGCCACCAGCGCGGGCCAGGGACACAACAATCAGCCCCAGCATTTT. The chain recombines TRBV15 with TRBJ1-5, with a weak D call TRBD1 (6 bases). This CDR3 is 16 amino acids long. Trimming left V 5 bases short and J 3 bases short, with 17 bases between. Germline values: CDR1 LNHNV, CDR2 YYDKDF (reference sequence).

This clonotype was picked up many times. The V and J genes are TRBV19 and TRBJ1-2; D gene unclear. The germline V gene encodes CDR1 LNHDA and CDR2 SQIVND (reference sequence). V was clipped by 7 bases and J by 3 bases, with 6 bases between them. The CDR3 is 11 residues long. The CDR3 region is CASNQYYGYTF. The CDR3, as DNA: TGTGCCAGTAACCAGTACTATGGCTACACCTTC.

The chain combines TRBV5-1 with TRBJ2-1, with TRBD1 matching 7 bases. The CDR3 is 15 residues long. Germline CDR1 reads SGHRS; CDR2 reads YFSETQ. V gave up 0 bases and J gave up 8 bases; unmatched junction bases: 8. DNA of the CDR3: TGCGCCAGCAGCTTGGGTGACAGGGTTAAATATGAGCAGTTCTTC. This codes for CASSLGDRVKYEQFF.

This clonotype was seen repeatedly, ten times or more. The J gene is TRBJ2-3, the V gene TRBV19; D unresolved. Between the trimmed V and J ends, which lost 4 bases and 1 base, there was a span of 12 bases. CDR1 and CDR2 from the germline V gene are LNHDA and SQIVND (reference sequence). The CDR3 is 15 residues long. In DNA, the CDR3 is TGTGCCAGTAGTACCTTAGTGTCGGGCACAGATACGCAGTATTTT. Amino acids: CASSTLVSGTDTQYF.